The 6 T cell receptor beta chains reported below all come from one sample, sequenced in a study of low-dose radiotherapy and immunotherapy resistance in tumors. Primers targeting TRAV and TRBV primed first-strand cDNA, covering alpha and beta chains. Amplification of TCRs used a constant-region primer and V-primer adapter for around 20 PCR cycles. One entry per CDR3 protein, called by TCRdb with MiXCR from the reads. Found here are about 7,300 distinct CDR3 sequences, roughly 82% of them singletons; the top ten hold about 6.5%. The receptors here all came from a human donor with advanced metastatic prostate, ovarian, gallbladder or colorectal cancer (not recorded which). This table probably holds off-target reads from a library built for another chain.

In nucleotides, the CDR3 is TGCGCCAGCAGCTTGGGACAGAACTCTGGAAACACCATATATTTT. Protein product: CASSLGQNSGNTIYF. The V call is TRBV5-1, the J call TRBJ1-3; perhaps TRBD1 as D (5 bases). Germline loops: CDR1 SGHRS, CDR2 YFSETQ. The CDR3 loop spans 15 amino acids. V gave up 0 bases and J gave up 0 bases, with 7 bases separating them.

The chain uses TRBV20-1 and TRBJ2-2, with D unclear. The V gene lost 3 bases and the J gene lost 6 bases, with 11 bases spanning the gap. CDR1 and CDR2 from the germline V gene are DFQATT and SNEGSKA (reference sequence). The CDR3 runs 13 residues. The CDR3 here is CSARDFSAGELFF. CDR3 sequence (DNA): TGCAGTGCTAGGGATTTCTCTGCCGGGGAGCTGTTTTTT.

The genes are TRBV9 and TRBJ2-1, with TRBD2 matching 11 bases. The CDR3 is made up of 16 amino acids. V shed 2 bases and J 7 bases; nucleotides not matched to a gene: 8. Germline CDR1 and CDR2: SGDLS and YYNGEE. The CDR3 nucleotides read TGTGCCAGCAGCGTCTTTAGCGGGGGGGCCTCGAATGAGCAGTTCTTC. It encodes CASSVFSGGASNEQFF.

Comment on this clonotype: Germline and junction disagree at one end, which may indicate a read error. DNA for the CDR3: TGCAGTGCCGGGGGAGGGGGCAACACTGAAGTTTTCTTT. It encodes CSAGGGGNTEVFF. The chain is built from TRBV20-1 and TRBJ1-1, with 7 nucleotides matching TRBD1. The CDR3 sequence is 13 residues long. Germline V lookup: CDR1 DFQATT, CDR2 SNEGSKA (reference sequence).

V and J are TRBV12-5 and TRBJ2-7, with 7 bases that match TRBD1. The CDR3 sequence is 13 residues long. Germline V CDR1 and CDR2: LGHNT, FRNRAP. With 6 bases clipped from V and 6 bases from J, the junction kept 8 bases outside the gene matches. The chain's CDR3 is CASGRDSVGEQYF. CDR3 in DNA: TGTGCTAGTGGCAGGGACAGCGTCGGCGAGCAGTACTTC. Based on the CDR3 plus reference TRBV12-5 and TRBJ2-7, the full variable domain is DARVTQTPRHKVTEMGQEVTMRCQPILGHNTVFWYRQTMMQGLELLAYFRNRAPLDDSGMPKDRFSAEMPDATLATLKIQPSEPRDSAVYFCASGRDSVGEQYFGPGTRLTVT.

V is TRBV2 and J is TRBJ2-3, with D tentatively TRBD1 or TRBD2 (5 bases each). Trimming left V 10 bases short and J 2 bases short, with 16 bases between. CDR1 and CDR2 from the germline V gene are SNHLY and FYNNEI. The CDR3 spans 14 residues. CDR3 protein: CATKGTPHTDTQYF. CDR3 nucleotides: TGTGCCACCAAGGGGACGCCACACACAGATACGCAGTATTTT.